This T cell receptor (beta chain) stems from a study of technical replicates of blood from several donors (dated by TCRdb to the late 2010s). As for this clone: Its binding antigen is unknown. No per-base quality is available; no much larger clone lies one base away.

Libraries came from the immunoSEQ multiplex PCR assay. This is the immuneACCESS table as TCRdb keeps it, with only in-frame sequences that have V and J called. A part of the clones is gone; compared with another copy, unresolved V genes explain less than half, and the rest is unexplained. This sample is represented by approximately 70,000 clones; roughly 95% of them were singletons. The ten biggest clones cover roughly 0.24% of the sample. Reading from cysteine to phenylalanine, the CDR3 counts 17 amino acids. The retained sequence is limited to the CDR3, 51 bases, with the frame set at the first base. The V end loses 4 bases and the J end loses 0 bases, and a stretch of 16 bases separates them. CDR1 and CDR2, looked up from the germline V gene (reference sequence), are PRHDT and FYEKMQ.

The rearranged segments are TRBV13 and TRBJ2-1, with TRBD2 perhaps the D gene, on 6 matching bases. The receptor was isolated from a human donor in good health. The sequencing sample was made of T cells isolated from PBMCs. In nucleotide form, the sequence is TGTGCCAGCAGCTCTACTAGCCGGGGGAGCTCCTACAATGAGCAGTTCTTC. This translates into CASSSTSRGSSYNEQFF.